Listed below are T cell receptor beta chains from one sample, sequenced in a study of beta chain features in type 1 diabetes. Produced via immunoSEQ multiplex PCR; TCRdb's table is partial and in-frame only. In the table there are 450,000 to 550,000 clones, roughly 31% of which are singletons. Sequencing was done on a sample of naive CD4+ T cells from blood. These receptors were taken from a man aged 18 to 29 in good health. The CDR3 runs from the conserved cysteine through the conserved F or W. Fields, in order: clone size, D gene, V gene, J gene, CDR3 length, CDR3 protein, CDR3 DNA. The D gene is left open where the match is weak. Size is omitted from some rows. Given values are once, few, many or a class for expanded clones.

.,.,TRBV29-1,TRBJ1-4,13,CSVYRQADEKLFF,TGCAGCGTTTATAGGCAGGCTGATGAAAAACTGTTTTTT
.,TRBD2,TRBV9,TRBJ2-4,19,CASSAEGAGGPLAKNIQYF,TGTGCCAGCAGCGCCGAAGGAGCGGGAGGGCCCCTAGCCAAAAACATTCAGTACTTC
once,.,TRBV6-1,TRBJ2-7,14,CASSADRTSWEQYF,TGTGCCAGCAGCGCGGACAGAACCTCATGGGAGCAGTACTTC
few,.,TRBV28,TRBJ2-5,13,CASSLPGLGAQYF,TGTGCCAGCAGTTTACCGGGTCTGGGGGCCCAGTACTTC
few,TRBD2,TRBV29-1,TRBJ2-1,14,CSYLGVAGGSEQFF,TGCAGCTACTTGGGGGTAGCGGGAGGTTCTGAGCAGTTCTTC
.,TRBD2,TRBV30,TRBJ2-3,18,CAWSSKGASGRITDTQYF,TGTGCCTGGAGTTCAAAAGGGGCTAGCGGGAGGATCACAGATACGCAGTATTTT
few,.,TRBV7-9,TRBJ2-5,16,CASAGEAGRSLETQYF,TGTGCCAGCGCCGGGGAAGCAGGGAGGAGCTTAGAGACCCAGTACTTC
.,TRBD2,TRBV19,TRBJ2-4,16,CASSIAMGGSKNIQYF,TGTGCCAGTAGTATAGCCATGGGAGGGTCCAAAAACATTCAGTACTTC
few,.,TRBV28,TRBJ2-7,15,CASSLRAGSSYEQYF,TGTGCCAGCAGTTTACGTGCAGGGAGTTCCTACGAGCAGTACTTC
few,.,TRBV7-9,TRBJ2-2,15,CASSFWGLNTGELFF,TGTGCCAGCAGCTTTTGGGGGCTCAACACCGGGGAGCTGTTTTTT
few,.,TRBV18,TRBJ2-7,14,CASSPGRISYEQYF,TGTGCCAGCTCACCAGGCAGAATCTCCTACGAGCAGTACTTC
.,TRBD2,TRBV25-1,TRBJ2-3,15,CASSEGGRGADTQYF,TGTGCCAGCAGTGAAGGCGGGAGGGGCGCAGATACGCAGTATTTT
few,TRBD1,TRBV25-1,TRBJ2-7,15,CASSDSGTGGDEQYF,TGTGCCAGCAGTGACTCCGGGACAGGGGGGGACGAGCAGTACTTC
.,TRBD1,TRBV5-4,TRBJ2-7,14,CASSLHGQAYEQYF,TGTGCCAGCAGCTTGCACGGACAGGCCTACGAGCAGTACTTC